A selection of T cell receptor beta chains follows, all from one sample in a study of blood T cell repertoires in COVID-19. Assay: immunoSEQ multiplex PCR; the TCRdb copy retains only in-frame clones and omits some. Here the sample spans about 83,000 clones, 90% being singletons. Material: peripheral blood. Receptor source: a woman aged 80 or over with active or convalescent COVID-19. Both conserved end residues are part of each CDR3. The D gene is left open where the match is weak. Size tells how often a clone was seen (once, few, many) or the class of an expanded clone, and some rows leave it out.

TRBV14,TRBD1,TRBJ2-6,-,CASSPTGGSGANVLTF,TGTGCCAGCAGTCCTACAGGGGGCAGTGGGGCCAACGTCCTGACTTTC
TRBV27,TRBD1,TRBJ1-4,-,CASSPTRGRTNEKLFF,TGTGCCAGCAGTCCAACCAGGGGGCGAACTAATGAAAAACTGTTTTTT
TRBV18,-,TRBJ2-2,-,CASSPPVGELFF,TGTGCCAGCTCACCACCCGTCGGGGAGCTGTTTTTT
TRBV30,-,TRBJ1-1,-,CAWSPGGNTEAFF,TGTGCCTGGAGTCCGGGGGGGAACACTGAAGCTTTCTTT
TRBV2,-,TRBJ1-5,once,CASSLQGSSNQPQHF,TGTGCCAGCAGTTTACAGGGCTCCAGCAATCAGCCCCAGCATTTT
TRBV24-1,TRBD1,TRBJ1-5,-,CATAQASGGRNQPQHF,TGTGCCACCGCTCAAGCTTCAGGGGGCCGCAATCAGCCCCAGCATTTT
TRBV3-1/TRBV3-2,TRBD2,TRBJ2-6,-,CASSPNGGLGGSGANVLTF,TGTGCCAGCAGCCCAAATGGGGGACTAGGGGGCTCTGGGGCCAACGTCCTGACTTTC
TRBV21-1,-,TRBJ2-1,-,CASSNRDRCHNEQFF,TGTGCCAGCAGCAACCGGGACAGGTGCCACAATGAGCAGTTCTTC
TRBV28,TRBD2,TRBJ2-1,-,CASSLGLAGGRGEQFF,TGTGCCAGCAGTTTAGGTCTAGCGGGGGGGCGCGGTGAGCAGTTCTTC
TRBV28,-,TRBJ2-3,-,CASSFSDIPGSTDTQYF,TGTGCCAGCAGTTTCTCCGACATCCCGGGGAGCACAGATACGCAGTATTTT
TRBV9,-,TRBJ2-2,-,CASSVYSPGELFF,TGTGCCAGCAGCGTATATTCCCCCGGGGAGCTGTTTTTT
TRBV12-1,-,TRBJ1-5,once,CASSFRTDGTYYSSGNQPQHF,TGTGCCAGCAGCTTTCGCACGGACGGGACATACTACTCAAGTGGCAATCAGCCCCAGCATTTT
TRBV7-9,-,TRBJ2-7,-,CASSLGGGESKQYF,TGTGCCAGCAGCCTTGGAGGTGGGGAGAGTAAGCAGTACTTC
TRBV24-1,TRBD2,TRBJ2-3,-,CATSASPRLAGADTQYF,TGTGCCACCAGTGCCTCCCCCCGCCTAGCGGGGGCAGATACGCAGTATTTT
TRBV9,-,TRBJ2-3,-,CASSVAGDTQYF,TGTGCCAGCAGCGTCGCCGGAGATACGCAGTATTTT
TRBV28,TRBD1,TRBJ1-2,-,CASSTQQGARGYTF,TGTGCCAGCAGTACGCAACAGGGGGCGCGAGGCTACACCTTC
TRBV10-3,TRBD2,TRBJ2-3,-,CAISLILAGVADTQYF,TGTGCCATCAGCCTGATACTAGCGGGGGTCGCAGATACGCAGTATTTT
TRBV7-2,TRBD1,TRBJ2-7,-,CASSLGTGSYEQYF,TGTGCCAGCAGCTTGGGGACAGGGTCCTACGAGCAGTACTTC
TRBV19,-,TRBJ1-6,-,CASSQRPGVGSPLHF,TGTGCCAGTAGTCAGCGCCCAGGGGTCGGCTCACCCCTCCACTTT
TRBV5-1,-,TRBJ1-4,-,CASSFVGLNEKLFF,TGCGCCAGCAGCTTTGTTGGCTTAAATGAAAAACTGTTTTTT
TRBV2,-,TRBJ1-4,-,CASRFIGATNEKLFF,TGTGCCAGCAGGTTTATAGGAGCAACTAATGAAAAACTGTTTTTT
TRBV30,TRBD1,TRBJ2-7,-,CAWQGQVYEQYF,TGTGCCTGGCAGGGACAGGTCTACGAGCAGTACTTC
TRBV6-4,TRBD1,TRBJ2-2,-,CASRQGTTHTGELFF,TGTGCCAGCAGACAGGGGACAACCCACACCGGGGAGCTGTTTTTT
TRBV4-3,TRBD1,TRBJ1-2,-,CASSPQAGGDGYTF,TGCGCCAGCAGCCCCCAGGCAGGGGGCGATGGCTACACCTTC
TRBV28,-,TRBJ1-1,once,CATEGGGPQGLTEAFF,TGTGCCACCGAAGGGGGGGGGCCCCAGGGGCTGACTGAAGCTTTCTTT
TRBV4-1,-,TRBJ2-5,-,CASSQVPEETQYF,TGCGCCAGCAGCCAAGTCCCAGAAGAGACCCAGTACTTC
TRBV15,-,TRBJ2-7,-,CATSRELGQSYEQYF,TGTGCCACCAGCAGAGAACTTGGACAGTCCTACGAGCAGTACTTC
TRBV28,-,TRBJ1-5,-,CASKWGGQPQHF,TGTGCCAGCAAATGGGGCGGTCAGCCCCAGCATTTT
TRBV7-2,TRBD2,TRBJ2-5,-,CASRPAGGETQYF,TGTGCCAGCAGGCCCGCGGGGGGAGAGACCCAGTACTTC
TRBV18,TRBD1,TRBJ2-7,-,CASSGTGGPYEQYF,TGTGCCAGCTCAGGGACAGGGGGACCCTACGAGCAGTACTTC
TRBV6-2/TRBV6-3,-,TRBJ2-3,-,CASSYVTVSTDTQYF,TGTGCCAGCAGTTATGTAACAGTTAGCACAGATACGCAGTATTTT
TRBV3-1/TRBV3-2,-,TRBJ2-7,-,CASSQGIRSEISYEQYF,TGTGCCAGCAGCCAAGGTATCCGTAGCGAAATCTCCTACGAGCAGTACTTC
TRBV5-5,TRBD1,TRBJ2-6,-,CASNQQGATGANVLTF,TGTGCCAGCAACCAACAGGGGGCTACTGGGGCCAACGTCCTGACTTTC
TRBV6-2/TRBV6-3,TRBD2,TRBJ2-1,-,CASSYSFEREYNEQFF,TGTGCCAGCAGTTACTCCTTCGAGCGGGAGTACAATGAGCAGTTCTTC
TRBV5-1,TRBD2,TRBJ2-5,-,CASRTASGGPYQETQYF,TGCGCCAGCAGGACCGCTAGCGGGGGACCGTACCAAGAGACCCAGTACTTC
TRBV5-1,-,TRBJ2-1,-,CASSLRDISYNEQFF,TGCGCCAGCAGCTTACGGGACATTTCCTACAATGAGCAGTTCTTC
TRBV6-2/TRBV6-3,-,TRBJ1-1,few,CASSYSLRGGTEAFF,TGTGCCAGCAGTTACTCCCTCCGGGGAGGCACTGAAGCTTTCTTT
TRBV4-1,TRBD1,TRBJ1-4,-,CASSQGDRDNEKLFF,TGCGCCAGCAGCCAAGGGGACAGGGATAATGAAAAACTGTTTTTT
TRBV4-1,-,TRBJ1-2,-,CASRPRIVDSNYGYTF,TGCGCCAGCAGACCAAGGATTGTCGACAGCAACTATGGCTACACCTTC
TRBV4-3,-,TRBJ2-7,-,CASSPGMGHYYEQYF,TGCGCCAGCAGCCCCGGTATGGGACACTACTACGAGCAGTACTTC
TRBV6-5,-,TRBJ2-1,-,CASSHGQSSYNEQFF,TGTGCCAGCAGTCACGGACAGAGCTCCTACAATGAGCAGTTCTTC
TRBV5-1,-,TRBJ1-1,-,CASSFGFSSTEAFF,TGCGCCAGCAGCTTCGGGTTTAGTTCTACTGAAGCTTTCTTT
TRBV29-1,-,TRBJ2-7,-,CSVGINSYEQYF,TGCAGCGTTGGTATTAACTCCTACGAGCAGTACTTC
TRBV19,-,TRBJ1-5,once,CASSTWTVLDNQPQHF,TGTGCCAGTAGTACTTGGACAGTGTTGGACAATCAGCCCCAGCATTTT
TRBV2,-,TRBJ2-7,-,CASTNRVNYEQYF,TGTGCCAGCACTAACAGGGTCAACTACGAGCAGTACTTC
TRBV5-1,TRBD1,TRBJ2-7,-,CASSSRTGASEQYF,TGCGCCAGCAGCTCCCGGACAGGGGCCTCCGAGCAGTACTTC
TRBV5-4,TRBD1,TRBJ2-7,-,CASSHGTETYEQYF,TGTGCCAGCAGCCACGGGACAGAGACATACGAGCAGTACTTC
TRBV6-2/TRBV6-3,-,TRBJ2-5,-,CASSFPGQGGGETQYF,TGTGCCAGCAGTTTTCCCGGACAGGGAGGGGGGGAGACCCAGTACTTC
TRBV28,-,TRBJ1-1,-,CASSLWDGGTEAFF,TGTGCCAGCAGTTTATGGGACGGAGGGACTGAAGCTTTCTTT
TRBV7-9,TRBD1,TRBJ1-5,-,CASSSTGGGQPQHF,TGTGCCAGCAGCTCGACAGGGGGCGGTCAGCCCCAGCATTTT
TRBV28,-,TRBJ1-1,-,CASSSAALNTEAFF,TGTGCCAGCAGTTCGGCGGCCTTGAACACTGAAGCTTTCTTT
TRBV12-3/TRBV12-4,-,TRBJ1-2,once,CASSLRYYGYTF,TGTGCCAGCAGTTTGCGGTACTATGGCTACACCTTC
TRBV3-1/TRBV3-2,-,TRBJ2-2,-,CASRTYAETGELFF,TGTGCCAGCAGGACTTACGCGGAAACCGGGGAGCTGTTTTTT
TRBV7-2,-,TRBJ1-2,once,CASSLEAARGYTF,TGTGCCAGCAGCTTAGAAGCGGCCCGTGGCTACACCTTC
TRBV3-1/TRBV3-2,-,TRBJ1-2,-,CASSQAGITMDGYTF,TGTGCCAGCAGCCAAGCCGGTATCACGATGGATGGCTACACCTTC
TRBV12-3/TRBV12-4,TRBD1,TRBJ1-2,-,CASSWDRETGYTF,TGTGCCAGCAGCTGGGACAGGGAAACTGGCTACACCTTC
TRBV19,TRBD1,TRBJ1-2,-,CASRGQVVYGYTF,TGTGCCAGTAGGGGACAGGTAGTCTATGGCTACACCTTC
TRBV5-1,-,TRBJ2-5,-,CASSLEGLRETQYF,TGCGCCAGCAGCTTGGAGGGGTTGCGGGAGACCCAGTACTTC
TRBV18,-,TRBJ1-2,-,CASSVTAGNYGYTF,TGTGCCAGCTCAGTAACGGCAGGGAACTATGGCTACACCTTC